This T cell receptor beta chain was obtained from a study of blood T cell repertoires in COVID-19. Per the original methods: Amplification with reference gene primers provided the estimates of nucleated cell counts. Method: immunoSEQ multiplex PCR; TCRdb's copy keeps in-frame clones and lacks some. V, J and clone size are taken as reported in that table, and D and trimming were inferred from the DNA itself. This table holds under 250,000 clones, 65% to 85% found once. The count of this clone is one. The specimen sequenced was peripheral blood. This TCR was recovered from a man between 35 and 55 years old with acute or convalescent COVID-19.

CDR3 coding DNA: TGTGCCAGCAGCGGCAGGGCTGCTAATGAAAAACTGTTTTTT. This translates into CASSGRAANEKLFF. This chain connects TRBV9 to TRBJ1-4; maybe TRBD1 (5 bases). Germline-derived CDR1 and CDR2 are SGDLS and YYNGEE. The V and J ends lost 3 bases and 3 bases respectively, with 9 bases between them. CDR3 size: 14 residues.